This T cell receptor (beta chain) is from a study of shared clonotypes between healthy human individuals. Germline V gives CDR1 SGHVS, CDR2 FQNEAQ. Trimming took 2 bases from V and 0 from J; bases not matched to a gene: 5. The CDR3 has 19 amino acids. A remark on this clone: Its antigen is undetermined.

Using immunoSEQ multiplex PCR, the repertoire was profiled, and TCRdb retains in-frame clones only, with some absent. The sample consists of about 2.4 million clones, approximately 92% of them appearing once. General study results and limits: Despite large depth, sorted-subset datasets appeared incompletely sequenced.

This TCR came from a man aged 18 to 30 in good health. The chain employs TRBV7-8 and TRBJ2-6; 12 bases map to TRBD2. The sample consisted of naive CD4+ T cells sorted from blood. The subset is: CD45RA+ positively selected. The DNA for the CDR3 is TGTGCCAGCAGCTTATTTGGACTAGCGGGGAGCTCTGGGGCCAACGTCCTGACTTTC. This codes for CASSLFGLAGSSGANVLTF.